This entry is about one TCR beta chain. The antigen is not known. Primers included in the PCR were 60 Vbeta and 13 Jbeta primers. Repertoires were generated with immunoSEQ multiplex PCR, while TCRdb's copy carries only in-frame clones and drops some. This sample yields about 150,000 clones, of which 80% are seen a single time; 5.5% to 7.5% belongs to the top ten. This specimen belongs to a study of cytomegalovirus exposure and HLA in healthy donors. Findings and limits, study-wide: Links to common viral pathogens appeared, in a later analysis, for several of the most significant clusters. It has been reported that TCR beta sequences accurately predicted the HLA-A and HLA-B alleles of most subjects. A later analysis reportedly found fewer N-insertions in an Asian-associated ancestry cluster than the roughly 680-donor mean. Sequencing probably produced one cluster of sequence variants that were highly shared.

J gave up 4 bases and V 7 bases, and 7 bases lay outside the gene matches. This CDR3 is built from 14 residues. CDR1 is SGHNT, CDR2 YYREEE, per germline (reference sequence). This chain joins TRBV5-4 and TRBJ2-1; 8 bases agree with TRBD1. This clonotype originated in a man younger than 40 in good health and CMV-seropositive. Sequencing was performed on PBMCs. The CDR3 nucleotides read TGTGCCAGCTTCGGGACAGGAGAATACAATGAGCAGTTCTTC. It encodes CASFGTGEYNEQFF.